This TCR beta chain was identified during a study of blood T cell repertoires in COVID-19. The overall study: PBMCs, B-cell-depleted T cells, or T cells were the source of the cDNA or gDNA that made up the material.

Generated by immunoSEQ multiplex PCR, the TCRdb table keeps only in-frame clones and is missing some. The sample consists of around 180,000 clones, approximately 84% of them appearing once. Looked up from germline, CDR1 is MDHEN and CDR2 is SYDVKM. The CDR3 spans 17 residues. Trimming took 6 bases from V and 2 from J; bases not matched to a gene: 12. Cohort placement rested on clinical history that participants reported themselves. The chain links TRBV28 to TRBJ2-7; 11 bases are shared with TRBD1. The sample was PBMCs or T cells enriched from blood (not recorded which). The origin of this receptor is a man aged 45-60 years who had recovered from COVID-19. CDR3 sequence: CASRRGTGGVFTYEQYF. The CDR3 region has the DNA TGTGCCAGCAGGCGGGGGACAGGGGGGGTCTTTACCTACGAGCAGTACTTC.